This T cell receptor (beta chain) was recovered during a study of T cells in Graves' hyperthyroidism and ophthalmopathy. This clonotype was detected ten times or more. This CDR3 has 13 amino acids. The germline CDR1 and CDR2 sequences are MNHNS and SASEGT. J lost 6 bases, V lost 5 bases, and 6 bases had no gene match. The CDR3 regions of TCR beta were amplified from RNA transcripts. Carried out on the TCR CDR3, a first-round RT-PCR used the HTBI primer set. Using its own MiXCR run on the multiplex PCR reads, TCRdb lists one record per CDR3 protein. The repertoire holds fewer than 850,000 distinct CDR3 sequences, with 15% to 20% as singletons.

This clonotype was sampled from a man aged 45-60 years with Graves' hyperthyroidism. Sequencing used blood. The chain recombines TRBV6-1 with TRBJ1-2, with TRBD1 matching 7 bases. In nucleotides, the CDR3 is TGTGCCAGCAGTTCCGGGACAGAAAATGGCTACACCTTC. Translated, it gives CASSSGTENGYTF.